These T cell receptor beta chains were read from a single sample in a study of T-cell reconstitution after alpha-beta-depleted transplantation in children. From the PCR reads, TCRdb called clonotypes with MiXCR, one entry per CDR3 protein. The data show 700,000 or so distinct CDR3 sequences, about an eighth seen once. The sequenced sample was PBMCs, obtained before TCRalphabeta/CD19-depleted stem cell transplant. The origin of the receptors is a girl aged 2-15 years with congenital amegakaryocytic thrombocytopenia, due to receive a stem cell transplant. Both conserved end residues are part of each CDR3. A D gene is named only where the DNA matches it firmly. Clone size, where shown, is once, few, many, or a class for clones that have expanded.

D gene	J gene	clone size	V gene	CDR3 length	CDR3 protein	CDR3 DNA
-	TRBJ1-1	many	TRBV7-2	13	CASRWEGAIEAFF	TGTGCCAGCAGGTGGGAAGGGGCTATTGAAGCTTTCTTT
TRBD2	TRBJ2-1	many	TRBV5-1	18	CASSLVGSGLSSYNEQFF	TGCGCCAGCAGCTTGGTGGGTAGCGGGTTAAGCTCCTACAATGAGCAGTTCTTC
TRBD2	TRBJ2-1	few	TRBV7-8	14	CATLRLAEYNEQFF	TGTGCCACTCTGCGACTAGCGGAGTACAATGAGCAGTTCTTC
TRBD2	TRBJ2-1	few	TRBV19	15	CASLRLAGEKNEQFF	TGTGCCAGCCTCCGACTAGCGGGAGAGAAAAATGAGCAGTTCTTC
-	TRBJ2-2	-	TRBV6-5	15	CASSYMTGEAGELFF	TGTGCCAGCAGTTACATGACAGGCGAGGCCGGGGAGCTGTTTTTT
-	TRBJ2-5	many	TRBV28	14	CASTLGGNRETQYF	TGTGCCAGCACCTTAGGGGGGAACCGAGAGACCCAGTACTTC
TRBD1	TRBJ2-7	many	TRBV5-1	14	CASSTRDRAYEQYF	TGCGCCAGCAGCACTCGGGACAGGGCCTACGAGCAGTACTTC
-	TRBJ2-5	-	TRBV20-1	18	CSARDLTFPHRVAETQYF	TGCAGTGCTAGAGATCTGACTTTCCCTCACAGGGTAGCGGAGACCCAGTACTTC
-	TRBJ1-6	few	TRBV5-1	20	CASSPDVGRGISGYNSPLHF	TGCGCCAGCAGCCCGGACGTCGGAAGGGGTATAAGTGGATATAATTCACCCCTCCACTTT
-	TRBJ1-4	many	TRBV28	16	CASTHLGTQSGEKLFF	TGTGCCAGCACCCACCTAGGAACTCAAAGCGGGGAAAAACTGTTTTTT
-	TRBJ2-7	few	TRBV12-3/TRBV12-4	15	CASTLSAGANYEQYF	TGTGCCAGCACCTTGAGTGCGGGTGCGAACTACGAGCAGTACTTC
TRBD2	TRBJ2-1	many	TRBV5-1	15	CASSLIAGEGYEQFF	TGCGCCAGCAGCCTGATAGCGGGAGAAGGGTATGAGCAGTTCTTC
-	TRBJ2-5	few	TRBV7-8	18	CASSLAQTGTGKPETQYF	TGTGCCAGCAGCTTAGCCCAGACTGGGACGGGAAAACCGGAGACCCAGTACTTC
TRBD2	TRBJ2-1	few	TRBV27	14	CATLPTSGSIEQFF	TGTGCCACTCTCCCGACTAGCGGGAGCATCGAGCAGTTCTTC
-	TRBJ2-1	-	TRBV6-1	13	CASMELATYEQFF	TGTGCCAGCATGGAATTAGCGACGTATGAGCAGTTCTTC
-	TRBJ2-7	many	TRBV5-1	15	CASSFGTGRTYEQYF	TGCGCCAGCAGCTTCGGAACAGGGAGGACCTACGAGCAGTACTTC
TRBD1	TRBJ1-2	few	TRBV27	14	CASSSRTGAYGYTF	TGTGCCAGCAGTTCCCGGACAGGCGCCTATGGCTACACCTTC
-	TRBJ2-3	many	TRBV5-1	20	CASSPWRGWEKQGGTDTQYF	TGCGCCAGCAGCCCATGGAGGGGTTGGGAGAAGCAAGGAGGAACAGATACGCAGTATTTT
-	TRBJ2-5	few	TRBV12-3/TRBV12-4	15	CASSLASRGLGTQYF	TGTGCCAGCAGTTTAGCCAGCCGCGGGTTGGGGACCCAGTACTTC
TRBD1	TRBJ2-7	many	TRBV11-2	14	CASSFRGQDYEQYF	TGTGCCAGCAGTTTCAGGGGGCAGGACTACGAGCAGTACTTC
TRBD1	TRBJ2-1	-	TRBV5-1	14	CASSVTGGVNEQFF	TGCGCCAGCAGCGTGACAGGGGGGGTCAATGAGCAGTTCTTC
-	TRBJ1-2	-	TRBV12-3/TRBV12-4	15	CASSPYRVAVYGYTF	TGTGCCAGCAGTCCATACAGGGTCGCGGTCTATGGCTACACCTTC
TRBD1	TRBJ1-1	few	TRBV5-1	17	CASSSPRTQGGGTEAFF	TGCGCCAGCAGCTCACCTCGGACCCAGGGGGGGGGCACTGAAGCTTTCTTT
TRBD1	TRBJ1-2	many	TRBV20-1	12	CSAWDRSYGYTF	TGCAGTGCTTGGGACAGGTCCTATGGCTACACCTTC
-	TRBJ1-1	many	TRBV5-1	16	CASSFWGGDVNTEAFF	TGCGCCAGCAGCTTTTGGGGGGGCGATGTGAACACTGAAGCTTTCTTT
-	TRBJ1-2	few	TRBV21-1	16	CASKGPPDPYVYGYTF	TGTGCCAGCAAGGGTCCCCCGGATCCTTATGTCTATGGCTACACCTTC
TRBD2	TRBJ2-1	-	TRBV2	17	CASSLLAGGPPRNEQFF	TGTGCCAGCAGTCTCCTAGCGGGAGGGCCCCCTCGGAATGAGCAGTTCTTC
-	TRBJ2-2	few	TRBV5-1	14	CASSSGHRTGELFF	TGCGCCAGCAGCTCGGGACATCGGACCGGGGAGCTGTTTTTT
-	TRBJ2-2	few	TRBV6-1	14	CAARTDSNTGELFF	TGTGCCGCCAGGACAGATTCAAACACCGGGGAGCTGTTTTTT
-	TRBJ2-7	-	TRBV20-1	15	CSASPRLRPSYEQYF	TGCAGTGCTAGCCCAAGACTCCGCCCTTCCTACGAGCAGTACTTC
TRBD1	TRBJ2-2	few	TRBV24-1	20	CATSDLPGQVEVRNTGELFF	TGTGCCACCAGTGATCTACCGGGACAGGTCGAGGTCAGGAACACCGGGGAGCTGTTTTTT
-	TRBJ2-7	few	TRBV28	14	CASSRPHRVYEQYF	TGTGCCAGCAGTCGACCCCACAGAGTGTACGAGCAGTACTTC
TRBD2	TRBJ2-1	few	TRBV7-9	17	CASSSGLAGGLPHEQFF	TGTGCCAGCAGCTCGGGACTAGCGGGAGGGCTTCCCCATGAGCAGTTCTTC
-	TRBJ1-1	many	TRBV29-1	14	CSVAPLGALAEAFF	TGCAGCGTTGCCCCCTTGGGGGCCCTGGCTGAAGCTTTCTTT
-	TRBJ2-3	many	TRBV6-2/TRBV6-3	16	CASSNSEGEALITQYF	TGTGCCAGCAGCAACAGCGAGGGGGAGGCCCTGATAACGCAGTATTTT
-	TRBJ2-3	-	TRBV7-8	16	CASSLAPPTFTDTQYF	TGTGCCAGCAGCTTAGCTCCACCGACCTTCACAGATACGCAGTATTTT
TRBD2	TRBJ2-3	few	TRBV2	14	CASLAGGPKDTQYF	TGTGCCAGCTTAGCGGGAGGGCCGAAAGATACGCAGTATTTT
TRBD2	TRBJ2-1	few	TRBV18	15	CASSTSRRLDNEQFF	TGTGCCAGCTCGACTAGCAGACGTTTAGACAATGAGCAGTTCTTC
-	TRBJ2-5	-	TRBV20-1	15	CSAKVLYGFQETQYF	TGCAGTGCTAAAGTACTATATGGATTCCAAGAGACCCAGTACTTC
TRBD2	TRBJ2-1	few	TRBV11-1	18	CASSFLGLAGASLNEQFF	TGTGCCAGCAGCTTCTTGGGACTAGCGGGAGCGAGCCTCAATGAGCAGTTCTTC
-	TRBJ2-6	many	TRBV4-1	19	CASSKTRVFKTSGANVLTF	TGCGCCAGCAGCAAAACTCGGGTCTTTAAGACCTCTGGGGCCAACGTCCTGACTTTC
TRBD1	TRBJ2-1	many	TRBV28	15	CASSSWDRGHNEQFF	TGTGCCAGCAGCTCCTGGGACAGGGGTCACAATGAGCAGTTCTTC
-	TRBJ2-1	-	TRBV6-1	16	CASSPLRISSYNEQFF	TGTGCCAGCAGCCCCCTCCGCATTAGCTCCTACAATGAGCAGTTCTTC
TRBD2	TRBJ2-3	many	TRBV27	16	CASSPLLASSTDTQYF	TGTGCCAGCAGTCCCCTACTAGCGTCTAGCACAGATACGCAGTATTTT
-	TRBJ2-1	many	TRBV7-6	11	CASSHSNEQFF	TGTGCCAGCAGCCACTCCAATGAGCAGTTCTTC
-	TRBJ2-3	many	TRBV5-1	16	CASSLGLFEGADTQYF	TGCGCCAGCAGCCTCGGTTTATTCGAGGGAGCAGATACGCAGTATTTT
-	TRBJ2-1	many	TRBV4-1	12	CASSQENNEQFF	TGCGCCAGCAGCCAAGAGAATAATGAGCAGTTCTTC
TRBD2	TRBJ2-7	few	TRBV20-1	19	CSARSDGWLAGVSAYEQYF	TGCAGTGCTAGGTCCGACGGGTGGTTAGCGGGAGTAAGCGCCTACGAGCAGTACTTC
-	TRBJ2-1	many	TRBV7-6	16	CASSFSGGPSYNEQFF	TGTGCCAGCAGCTTCTCGGGTGGGCCCTCCTACAATGAGCAGTTCTTC
-	TRBJ2-3	-	TRBV27	16	CASSDPTGRSTDTQYF	TGTGCCAGCAGTGACCCGACAGGACGTAGCACAGATACGCAGTATTTT
-	TRBJ2-1	many	TRBV6-5	14	CASSYSVGTDEQFF	TGTGCCAGCAGTTACTCAGTGGGGACGGATGAGCAGTTCTTC